This T cell receptor beta chain is from a study of blood T cell repertoires in COVID-19. Overall study: Sites across the United States, Italy and Spain contributed samples from acute and convalescent COVID-19. From T cells, B-cell-depleted T cells, or PBMCs came the material, which was cDNA or gDNA.

The assay was immunoSEQ multiplex PCR, and TCRdb's table has in-frame clones only and misses some. The data hold tens of thousands of clones, with approximately 86% observed a single time. The CDR3 is made up of 16 amino acids. V trimming: 1 base; J trimming: 2 bases; junction bases outside the gene matches: 4. The germline gives CDR1 LNHNV, CDR2 YYDKDF (reference sequence). The Seattle patients, enrolled during active infection, were followed longitudinally. The chain couples TRBV15 to TRBJ2-2, with 7 bases identical to TRBD2. This clonotype originated in a man aged 35 to 55 with COVID-19, enrolled during active disease. Sequenced sample: peripheral blood. The CDR3 region is CATSRGGTTNTGELFF. CDR3 DNA sequence: TGTGCCACCAGCAGAGGGGGGACTACCAACACCGGGGAGCTGTTTTTT.